This T cell receptor (beta chain) was found in a study of T-cell reconstitution after alpha-beta-depleted transplantation in children. Molecular barcoding with unique molecular identifiers was used for the TCRbeta library. One entry per CDR3 protein, called by TCRdb with MiXCR from the PCR reads. Of some 70,000 distinct CDR3 sequences listed, approximately 7.4% are singletons. V dropped 2 bases and J dropped 9; count of bases not matched to a gene: 6. The CDR3 loop spans 15 amino acids. Per the germline V gene, CDR1 is ENHRY and CDR2 is SYGVKD. This clonotype occurred many times. Here the sequenced sample was PBMCs from the stem cell graft donor, taken from the stem cell graft. The sequence was collected from a human donor who donated a stem cell graft to a child with acute lymphoblastic leukemia. The rearrangement joins TRBV10-3 to TRBJ2-1; TRBD2 aligns across 11 bases. The CDR3 here is CAISELAGGLPEQFF. CDR3 nucleotides: TGTGCCATCAGTGAGCTAGCGGGGGGCCTCCCTGAGCAGTTCTTC.